Shown below are 28 T cell receptor beta chains from a single sample sequenced in a study of metastatic and nonmetastatic thyroid tumors. TCRdb re-clonotyped the PCR reads through MiXCR. The sample lists under 5,000 clones, roughly a third occurring once. No patient had received any treatment before thyroid surgery. Sequencing was carried out using adjacent normal tissue. The source is a male donor with papillary thyroid cancer or a benign thyroid nodule (not recorded which). Some clones in this sample may be carry-over from other donors' samples.

This clone was seen only a few times. The genes are TRBV6-6 and TRBJ2-2; D is unresolved. Germline loops: CDR1 MNHNY, CDR2 SVGAGI (reference sequence). V lost 0 bases and J lost 4, with 12 bases in between. This CDR3 spans 16 amino acids. The CDR3 sequence: CASSYSTEESTGELFF. CDR3 bases: TGTGCCAGCAGTTACTCGACTGAGGAGAGCACCGGGGAGCTGTTTTTT.

This clone is large (0.1 to 1%) by share. The V call is TRBV5-1, the J call TRBJ1-6; 10 bases map to TRBD1. The germline V gene encodes CDR1 SGHRS and CDR2 YFSETQ. The length of the CDR3 is 16 residues. V shed 3 bases, J shed 8 bases, and the junction held 8 bases outside the gene matches. The CDR3 DNA follows: TGCGCCAGCAGCTCACACCGGGACAGGGGAGATTCACCCCTCCACTTT. This codes for CASSSHRDRGDSPLHF.

The J gene is TRBJ1-4, the V gene TRBV29-1, with TRBD1 as a possible D gene (6 bases). The CDR3 loop spans 12 amino acids. The V end was cut by 3 bases, the J end by 8 bases, with 10 bases between. Looked up from germline, CDR1 is SQVTM and CDR2 is ANQGSEA. The CDR3 here is CSVDGGGEKLFF. CDR3 in DNA: TGCAGCGTTGATGGGGGCGGAGAAAAACTGTTTTTT.

This clone has a handful of counts. The rearrangement uses TRBV11-2 and TRBJ2-2; 9 bases agree with TRBD1. Germline assignment: CDR1 SGHAT and CDR2 FQNNGV. V was clipped by 5 bases and J by 4 bases; unmatched bases: 5. The length of the CDR3 is 15 residues. This CDR3 reads CASSLQGAGTGELFF. CDR3 DNA sequence: TGTGCCAGCAGCCTACAGGGGGCGGGCACCGGGGAGCTGTTTTTT.

This chain uses TRBV20-1 with TRBJ2-2; 8 bases match TRBD2. Germline V gene lookup returns CDR1 DFQATT and CDR2 SNEGSKA (reference sequence). V shed 2 bases and J 7 bases; nucleotides not matched to a gene: 12. This CDR3 has 16 amino acids. CDR3: CSARPRIRGGGGELFF. In nucleotides, the CDR3 is TGCAGTGCTAGACCCCGGATACGGGGGGGGGGCGGGGAGCTGTTTTTT.

This clone showed up just a few times. The chain links TRBV19 to TRBJ1-1, with D maybe TRBD1 (5 bases). V was trimmed by 5 bases and J by 4 bases, leaving 14 bases between them. CDR3 length: 14 residues. Germline V gene data show CDR1 as LNHDA and CDR2 as SQIVND (reference sequence). CDR3 region: CASSSYPDSTEAFF. In DNA form, the CDR3 reads TGTGCCAGTAGTTCCTACCCCGACAGCACTGAAGCTTTCTTT.

The chain is built from TRBV3-1 and TRBJ2-1; unclear D gene. The CDR3 has 15 residues. Per the germline V gene, CDR1 is LGHDT and CDR2 is YNNKEL (reference sequence). V shed 0 bases and J shed 7 bases, with 13 bases lying between them. CDR3 protein: CASSQDPSGFNEQFF. In DNA form, the CDR3 reads TGTGCCAGCAGCCAAGACCCTTCGGGTTTTAATGAGCAGTTCTTC.

In its sample, this clone was seen once. The V and J genes are TRBV20-1 and TRBJ2-1; TRBD2 is a possible D gene (6 bases). V was pared by 4 bases and J by 0 bases, with 10 bases between. The CDR3 is 14 residues long. CDR1 and CDR2 (germline): DFQATT, SNEGSKA (reference sequence). The CDR3 DNA is TGCAGTGCTACCCTCGGGAGCTCCTACAATGAGCAGTTCTTC. Amino acid sequence: CSATLGSSYNEQFF.

Judged by abundance, this clone is medium-sized. This chain uses TRBV10-3 with TRBJ2-7, with D possibly called TRBD1 or TRBD2 (5 bases each). Germline V gene sequence: CDR1 ENHRY, CDR2 SYGVKD. Trimming removed 5 bases at V and 2 bases at J, with 13 bases between. This CDR3 contains 14 residues. CDR3 protein: CAISPGPPAYEQYF. Written as DNA, the CDR3 is TGTGCCATCAGTCCGGGACCGCCAGCCTACGAGCAGTACTTC.

By proportion, this clone is medium-sized (0.01 to 0.1%). The J gene is TRBJ1-4, the V gene TRBV7-6; D is undetermined. Trimming pared 1 base from V and 8 bases from J, leaving 8 bases between. The CDR3 covers 13 residues. CDR1 is SGHVS, CDR2 FNYEAQ, per germline. CDR3 in amino acids: CASSLGFGEKLFF. The CDR3, as DNA: TGTGCCAGCAGCTTAGGATTCGGGGAAAAACTGTTTTTT.

This clone appeared once. The rearrangement uses TRBV20-1 and TRBJ2-7; perhaps TRBD2 as D (6 bases). Trimming removed 6 bases from V and 1 base from J, with 22 bases in between. This CDR3 contains 16 residues. CDR1 and CDR2 (germline): DFQATT, SNEGSKA (reference sequence). The chain's CDR3 is CSAQGAGGGLSYEQYF. CDR3 sequence (DNA): TGCAGTGCCCAGGGAGCAGGTGGAGGGCTTTCCTACGAGCAGTACTTC.

The rearrangement joins TRBV25-1 to TRBJ2-7, with a possible D match to TRBD2 (5 bases). The CDR3 length is 12 residues. Germline V CDR1 and CDR2: MGHDK, SYGVNS. Deletions cut 5 bases from V and 6 bases from J, with 11 bases between. CDR3 sequence reads: CASSLNGGEQYF. CDR3 DNA: TGTGCCAGCAGTTTAAACGGAGGCGAGCAGTACTTC.

This clone was detected a few times. The V and J genes are TRBV6-1 and TRBJ2-1, with 8 bases that match TRBD1. From germline, CDR1 is MNHNS and CDR2 SASEGT. V was clipped by 6 bases and J by 10 bases; unmatched bases: 11. The CDR3 runs 14 residues. CDR3 region: CASSQRTGPDEQFF. CDR3 nucleotides: TGTGCCAGCAGCCAAAGGACAGGGCCCGACGAGCAGTTCTTC.

With regard to this clone: At one of its ends the junction is not consistent with the germline gene, which may arise from a read error. The V call is TRBV6-9, the J call TRBJ1-5; D is ambiguous. Germline V gene data show CDR1 as MNHGY and CDR2 as SVAAGI. The CDR3 length is 18 residues. CDR3 nucleotides: TGTGCCAACAGTGAAGCTAGGGTTTCCGTCTATAGCAATCAGCCCCAGCATTTT. Amino acid sequence: CANSEARVSVYSNQPQHF.

The chain uses TRBV6-1 and TRBJ2-1; the D gene is possibly TRBD2 (5 bases). Trimming cost V 6 bases and J 4 bases, with 10 bases left between them. The CDR3 has 13 amino acids. The V gene's germline CDR1 is MNHNS and CDR2 SASEGT. The CDR3 loop reads CASSGKDYNEQFF. The CDR3 nucleotides are TGTGCCAGCAGCGGGAAGGATTACAATGAGCAGTTCTTC.

Comment on this clone: Other DNA sequences in this sample translate to the same CDR3. The chain combines TRBV20-1 with TRBJ2-5; 9 bases fit TRBD2. The CDR3 is 14 amino acids. The germline V gene has CDR1 DFQATT and CDR2 SNEGSKA (reference sequence). V lost 1 base and J lost 5; bases outside the gene matches: 5. CDR3 sequence: CSARGASGEETQYF. The CDR3 DNA follows: TGCAGTGCTAGAGGGGCTAGCGGGGAGGAGACCCAGTACTTC.

This sequence joins TRBV12-3 or TRBV12-4 and TRBJ2-5; D uncertain. V lost 6 bases and J lost 5, with 7 bases in between. CDR3 length: 11 residues. CDR3 sequence reads: CASRERETQYF. The CDR3 DNA reads TGTGCCAGCAGGGAGAGGGAGACCCAGTACTTC.

This clone has just a few counts. The rearrangement links TRBV12-3 or TRBV12-4 to TRBJ1-1, with D perhaps matching TRBD1 (5 bases). The CDR3 consists of 12 residues. V was cut by 6 bases and J by 7 bases, with 12 bases left in between. This chain's CDR3 is CASSPDSYEAFF. The DNA for the CDR3 is TGTGCCAGCAGCCCCGACAGCTATGAAGCTTTCTTT.

The table lists this clone with a few counts. The rearrangement uses TRBV12-3 or TRBV12-4 and TRBJ2-7; TRBD2 agrees at 7 bases. CDR3 length: 14 amino acids. The junction had 10 bases not matched to a gene; V was cut back by 6 bases and J by 5 bases. The DNA of the CDR3 is TGTGCCAGCAGATCAAGCGGGATCGACCACGAGCAGTACTTC. Its protein product is CASRSSGIDHEQYF.

The V call is TRBV18, the J call TRBJ2-7; a weak D match, TRBD2 (6 bases). Germline V gene sequence: CDR1 KGHSH, CDR2 LQKENI. This CDR3 has 15 residues. The V gene lost 3 bases and the J gene lost 0 bases, with 12 bases spanning the gap. CDR3 region: CASSPDTGSSYEQYF. DNA of the CDR3: TGTGCCAGCTCACCCGACACCGGGAGCTCCTACGAGCAGTACTTC.

This chain links TRBV20-1 with TRBJ2-7; D gene ambiguous. This CDR3 is 15 amino acids long. CDR1 DFQATT and CDR2 SNEGSKA come from the germline V gene (reference sequence). V was shortened by 0 bases and J by 2 bases, with 14 bases between the two germline ends. The CDR3 here is CSARDRTSVTYEQYF. CDR3 DNA: TGCAGTGCTAGAGATCGAACATCAGTAACCTACGAGCAGTACTTC.

The table lists this clone with a few counts. The chain joins TRBV20-1 to TRBJ2-7; the D gene is possibly TRBD1 (5 bases). Germline CDR1 is DFQATT and CDR2 is SNEGSKA (reference sequence). The length of the CDR3 is 15 residues. Between the trimmed V and J ends, which lost 5 bases and 0 bases, there was a span of 17 bases. The chain's CDR3 is CSASPMQGISYEQYF. For the CDR3, the DNA is TGCAGTGCTTCACCTATGCAGGGAATCTCCTACGAGCAGTACTTC.

This clone appeared a few times. Sequence at one end of the junction differs from germline and may be a read error. Written as DNA, the CDR3 is TGTGCCCGGAGAGCAGGACAACCAGACTCTGGGGCCAACGTCCTGACTTTC. Amino acid sequence: CARRAGQPDSGANVLTF. The chain is built from TRBV30 and TRBJ2-6; possibly TRBD1 for D (5 bases). CDR3 size: 17 residues. The germline gives CDR1 GTSNPN, CDR2 SVGIG (reference sequence). Together with reference TRBV30 and TRBJ2-6, the CDR3 gives the full variable domain: SQTIHQWPATLVQPVGSPLSLECTVEGTSNPNLYWYRQAAGRGLQLLFYSVGIGQISSEVPQNLSASRPQDRQFILSSKKLLLSDSGFYLCARRAGQPDSGANVLTFGAGSRLTVL.

This clone has just one count. The chain uses TRBV20-1 and TRBJ2-7; D may be TRBD1 (6 bases). Germline V gene sequence: CDR1 DFQATT, CDR2 SNEGSKA (reference sequence). The V and J ends lost 6 bases and 7 bases respectively, with 16 bases between them. This CDR3 is built from 12 residues. DNA for the CDR3: TGCAGTGCGTCGACAGGAATGAGAGAGCAGTACTTC. Its translation is CSASTGMREQYF.

This sequence joins TRBV27 and TRBJ2-2; D unresolved. Germline CDR1 MNHEY, CDR2 SMNVEV (reference sequence). There are 16 residues in the CDR3. V dropped 5 bases and J dropped 4 bases, with 17 bases sitting between them. The CDR3 spells CASSPRPAGVTGELFF. CDR3 in DNA: TGTGCCAGCAGTCCAAGACCAGCCGGAGTCACCGGGGAGCTGTTTTTT.

V is TRBV20-1 and J is TRBJ2-3; D is unresolved. The CDR3 is 16 amino acids. In germline, CDR1 is DFQATT, CDR2 SNEGSKA (reference sequence). Trimming took 1 base from V and 1 from J, leaving 15 bases between them. The CDR3 DNA follows: TGCAGTGCTAGAGTACCCTGGCAAACTGGCACAGATACGCAGTATTTT. Translated: CSARVPWQTGTDTQYF.

V usage is TRBV27 and J usage is TRBJ2-7; D is perhaps TRBD1 (6 bases). CDR1 and CDR2 (germline): MNHEY, SMNVEV (reference sequence). The CDR3 is 15 residues long. V was cut by 3 bases and J by 3 bases, with 15 bases left in between. CDR3 DNA sequence: TGTGCCAGCAGTTTTAAACTCGGACAGAACTACGAGCAGTACTTC. This sequence encodes CASSFKLGQNYEQYF.

The CDR3 DNA reads TGTGCCAGCAGCTTAGCGGGAGGGACCTACAATGAGCAGTTCTTC. Its protein product is CASSLAGGTYNEQFF. The rearrangement joins TRBV7-3 to TRBJ2-1; 9 nucleotides match TRBD2. V shed 2 bases, J shed 2 bases, and the junction held 1 base outside the gene matches. Germline CDR1 and CDR2: SGHTA and FQGTGA. CDR3 length equals 15 residues.